What follows is one T cell receptor (beta chain) and its context. This clone has a handful of counts. Its antigen is currently not known. No base quality information exists; no much larger clone differs at one position. V drops 0 bases and J drops 9 bases, leaving 9 bases in between. The germline V gene (reference sequence) supplies CDR1 MNHEY and CDR2 SMNVEV. The CDR3 numbers 13 residues from cysteine through phenylalanine. Just CDR3 DNA is preserved here, 39 bases in frame from base 1. This sample was taken from a study of OX40 agonist ivuxolimab in advanced cancers. For context, the study as a whole: The costimulatory receptor OX40 (CD134) was targeted by ivuxolimab, a fully human IgG2 agonistic monoclonal antibody. Intravenous ivuxolimab was administered to patients every 2 weeks at six dose levels: 0.01, 0.1, 0.3, 1.5, 3 and 10 mg/kg. Of the approximately 54 dose-escalation patients, hepatocellular carcinoma was present in about 20, melanoma in roughly 15, renal cell carcinoma in 9 and head and neck cancer in 9. In the dose-escalation cohort, around four fifths of patients were male, and the mean age was around 60 years, with a range of roughly 20 to 80. Patients were allowed to have had prior anti-PD-1, anti-PD-L1 or anti-CTLA-4 therapy, and approximately 40% of the dose-escalation patients had been treated with checkpoint inhibitors. Three dose-escalation patients achieved partial responses, one with hepatocellular carcinoma and two with cutaneous melanoma. Peripheral TCRbeta sequencing aimed to test whether ivuxolimab altered TCR sequence diversity and caused clonal T-cell expansion. The paper describes the monotherapy dose-escalation part (N = 52 patients) of the phase I trial of ivuxolimab.

Genomic DNA was extracted from sorted cells for sequencing of the TCRbeta CDR3 region. The immunoSEQ Assay was used for sequencing of TCRbeta CDR3 regions. Drawn from immuneACCESS, this table holds only the in-frame rearrangements with V and J called that TCRdb kept. Clones are partly lost; checked studies trace under half to an unresolved V gene and leave the rest unexplained. The sample profile shows some 85,000 clones; roughly 88% of them were found once. The top ten clones comprise about 0.3% of the sample. Patients with a history of autoimmune disease or receiving systemic immunosuppression were excluded from the trial. Peripheral blood for TCR sequencing was drawn from every dose cohort at baseline, at cycle 4 day 1 and at cycle 7 day 1. Samples were obtained from an open-label, multicenter, first-in-human phase I dose-escalation trial of ivuxolimab. Adults with locally advanced or metastatic melanoma, renal cell, hepatocellular, or head and neck squamous cell carcinoma were enrolled in the trial. CD4+ and CD8+ T cells were sorted separately from peripheral blood before TCR sequencing.

The paper as a whole reports these results and caveats: The antigen specificity of the peripheral T cells that underwent clonal expansion was not determined. In the 0.1-3.0 mg/kg groups, partial responders had among the lowest normalized peripheral clonal expansion, particularly in CD8+ T cells. After ivuxolimab, CD8+ T cells had more expanded clones than CD4+ T cells on average. Low levels of normalized T-cell clonal expansion were also seen in some patients who did not respond. At doses of 0.1 to 3.0 mg/kg, clonal expansion of both CD4+ and CD8+ blood T cells was observed from baseline to week 6.

This receptor was identified in an adult with an advanced solid tumor such as melanoma, head and neck, liver or kidney cancer. The chain joins TRBV27 to TRBJ1-5; no confident D gene assignment can be made. Source: CD4+ or CD8+ T cells sorted from blood, taken in a trial of the OX40 agonist ivuxolimab. The CDR3 region has the sequence CASSLSGVMPQHF. Read as DNA, the sequence is TGTGCCAGCAGTTTATCGGGCGTGATGCCCCAGCATTTT.